One sample yielded the 7 T cell receptor beta chains listed below, sequenced in a study of blood T cell repertoires in COVID-19. Some clones are missing from TCRdb's copy, which holds only in-frame ones; the method was immunoSEQ multiplex PCR. The sample records hundreds of thousands of clones, 85% to 90% being singletons. Sequencing was performed on PBMCs or T cells enriched from blood (not recorded which). The source is a woman younger than 45 who had recovered from COVID-19.

This clone showed up just once. The chain uses TRBV4-1 and TRBJ2-5, with TRBD2 identical over 10 bases. This CDR3 contains 15 residues. The ends lost 1 base at V and 5 bases at J; junction bases unmatched: 4. Germline-derived CDR1 and CDR2 are MGHRA and YSYEKL. CDR3 bases: TGCGCCAGCAGCCAAGGAGGAGCGGGAGGGGAGACCCAGTACTTC. Translating gives CASSQGGAGGETQYF.

The chain recombines TRBV9 with TRBJ1-2, with TRBD1 identical over 7 bases. The CDR3 runs to 17 residues. V was pared by 7 bases and J by 0 bases, with 15 bases of the junction left unmatched. Germline V lookup: CDR1 SGDLS, CDR2 YYNGEE. The CDR3 nucleotides read TGTGCCAGCGGCCATCAGAATAACAGGGGATCTAACTATGGCTACACCTTC. This translates into CASGHQNNRGSNYGYTF.

This chain joins TRBV4-1 and TRBJ2-1; a possible D gene is TRBD2 (6 bases). The CDR3 is made up of 15 amino acids. V dropped 4 bases and J dropped 9 bases, with 19 bases sitting between them. Germline V gene data show CDR1 as MGHRA and CDR2 as YSYEKL. CDR3 nucleotides: TGCGCCAGCAGCCGGTCCGGCGCGGGAAACAGTGAGCAGTTCTTC. Its protein product is CASSRSGAGNSEQFF.

The chain combines TRBV15 with TRBJ2-7, with 12 positions matching TRBD2. Trimming took 0 bases from V and 5 from J; bases not matched to a gene: 5. Per the germline V gene, CDR1 is LNHNV and CDR2 is YYDKDF (reference sequence). The CDR3 is 16 residues long. CDR3 region: CATSRDKLAGGHEQYF. For the CDR3, the DNA is TGTGCCACCAGCAGAGATAAACTAGCGGGAGGACACGAGCAGTACTTC.

The rearrangement uses TRBV29-1 and TRBJ2-2; 8 bases fit TRBD2. Germline V CDR1 and CDR2: SQVTM, ANQGSEA. Germline trimming cut 7 bases from V and 0 bases from J; bases unmatched to any gene: 4. The CDR3 has 14 amino acids. The CDR3 DNA sequence: TGCAGCGCCTATAGCGGGACGAACACCGGGGAGCTGTTTTTT. As protein: CSAYSGTNTGELFF.

A single count supports this clone. This chain connects TRBV12-3 or TRBV12-4 to TRBJ2-3; unclear D gene. The CDR3 extends over 13 amino acids. Trimming cost V 3 bases and J 6 bases, with 10 bases left between them. The CDR3 loop reads CASSLEQTDTQYF. CDR3 in DNA: TGTGCCAGCAGTTTGGAGCAGACCGATACGCAGTATTTT.

V is TRBV5-6 and J is TRBJ1-2; 11 bases are a match to TRBD1. Germline-derived CDR1 and CDR2 are SGHDT and YYEEEE. V trimming: 0 bases; J trimming: 7 bases; junction bases outside the gene matches: 5. The CDR3 spans 15 residues. The CDR3 DNA follows: TGTGCCAGCAGCTTGGGGGACAGGGGGATGCTTGGCTACACCTTC. This gives the protein CASSLGDRGMLGYTF.